The 13 T cell receptor beta chains presented below share a single source sample, sequenced in a study of blood T cells in healthy people across ages. Through a sample-barcoded 5' primer and a J-beta primer mix, a second PCR was run for about 6 to 11 cycles. One entry per CDR3 protein results from TCRdb running MiXCR on the 5' RACE reads. The sample contains under 950,000 distinct CDR3 sequences, about 20% of which appear only once. The sample consisted of blood. These receptors originate from a man in his 70s in good health.

As for this clonotype: A junction boundary mismatches the germline segment, possibly from a read error. This chain joins TRBV20-1 and TRBJ2-3; 15 bases line up with TRBD2. Germline V gene data show CDR1 as DFQATT and CDR2 as SNEGSKA (reference sequence). The CDR3 runs to 16 residues. The CDR3 here is CSARGLAGGPPDTQYF. CDR3 sequence (DNA): TGCAGCGCTAGAGGACTAGCGGGGGGGCCCCCAGATACGCAGTATTTT.

This clonotype has just a few counts. The chain has TRBV20-1 and TRBJ2-5; 12 bases are a match to TRBD2. The ends lost 5 bases at V and 6 bases at J; junction bases unmatched: 7. CDR1 is DFQATT, CDR2 SNEGSKA, per germline (reference sequence). The CDR3 spans 14 residues. CDR3 in DNA: TGCAGTGCTTGGACTAGCGGGAACCTGAAGACCCAGTACTTC. Amino acids: CSAWTSGNLKTQYF.

This chain uses TRBV20-1 with TRBJ1-2; no clear D. CDR3 length: 14 residues. Looked up from germline, CDR1 is DFQATT and CDR2 is SNEGSKA (reference sequence). V was cut by 0 bases and J by 0 bases, with 8 bases left in between. In nucleotides, the CDR3 is TGCAGTGCTAGAGATTCCCAAACTAACTATGGCTACACCTTC. It specifies CSARDSQTNYGYTF.

The chain has TRBV29-1 and TRBJ2-1; D call uncertain. Germline CDR1 reads SQVTM; CDR2 reads ANQGSEA. V was pared by 4 bases and J by 2 bases, with 9 bases between. CDR3 length: 13 amino acids. CDR3 protein: CSVGPSAYNEQFF. CDR3 in DNA: TGCAGCGTTGGGCCCTCGGCCTACAATGAGCAGTTCTTC.

The V and J genes are TRBV2 and TRBJ2-5; D might be TRBD1 or TRBD2, each matching 5 bases. Trimming removed 10 bases from V and 5 bases from J, with 17 bases in between. The germline gives CDR1 SNHLY, CDR2 FYNNEI. This CDR3 region has 13 residues. CDR3 protein: CAIRDPGPETQYF. The CDR3 nucleotides are TGTGCCATACGGGACCCAGGCCCTGAGACCCAGTACTTC.

The sample holds one count of this clonotype. This chain joins TRBV7-2 and TRBJ2-5, with TRBD2 matching 10 bases. TRBJ2-1 matches the DNA end more closely, so the J call is doubtful. This CDR3 region has 14 residues. From germline, CDR1 is SGHTA and CDR2 FQGNSA. The CDR3 protein is CASSRTSGTNEQFF. The CDR3 DNA follows: TGTGCCAGCAGTCGCACTAGCGGGACCAATGAGCAGTTCTTC.

This clonotype came up a few times. The rearrangement links TRBV9 to TRBJ2-5; TRBD2 agrees at 9 bases. CDR1 is SGDLS and CDR2 is YYNGEE in the germline V gene. Trimming took 0 bases from V and 5 from J; bases not matched to a gene: 8. The CDR3 has 16 residues. CDR3 DNA: TGTGCCAGCAGCGTAGCCTCGGGACTAGCTTTGGAGACCCAGTACTTC. Its protein is CASSVASGLALETQYF.

A few counts support this clonotype. The rearrangement uses TRBV4-3 and TRBJ1-2; D unclear. The CDR3 has 15 residues. V was trimmed by 0 bases and J by 7 bases, leaving 15 bases between them. Germline V CDR1 and CDR2: LGHNA, YSLEER. The CDR3 sequence: CASSQDTKSRAGYTF. The CDR3 coding sequence is TGCGCCAGCAGCCAAGATACGAAAAGCCGGGCTGGCTACACCTTC.

This clonotype turned up a few times. The chain recombines TRBV14 with TRBJ1-2; 7 bases agree with TRBD1. Trimming cost V 10 bases and J 4 bases; bases outside gene matches: 6. The germline CDR1 and CDR2 sequences are SGHDN and FVKESK. This CDR3 is 12 amino acids long. DNA of the CDR3: TGTGCCACCAAAGACAGGGCCTATGGCTACACCTTC. Its protein product is CATKDRAYGYTF.

Many counts were recorded for this clonotype. The V and J genes are TRBV6-2 or TRBV6-3 and TRBJ2-1; D gene unclear. V dropped 7 bases and J dropped 10 bases, with 11 bases sitting between them. The CDR3 consists of 11 residues. Germline V lookup: CDR1 MNHEY, CDR2 SVGEGT. CDR3 in amino acids: CASTRHGEQFF. CDR3 nucleotides: TGTGCCAGCACTCGACATGGGGAGCAGTTCTTC.

The table lists this clonotype with a few counts. J is TRBJ1-5 and V is TRBV20-1; weak D call: TRBD1 (6 bases). The CDR3 spans 15 residues. The V end lost 6 bases, the J end lost 2 bases, and 17 bases lay between the germline ends. Germline values: CDR1 DFQATT, CDR2 SNEGSKA (reference sequence). The CDR3 loop is CSAKRGVSGNQPQHF. Written as DNA, the CDR3 is TGCAGTGCCAAAAGGGGGGTCTCGGGCAATCAGCCCCAGCATTTT.

The J gene is TRBJ2-1, the V gene TRBV5-1, with TRBD2 identical over 10 bases. Trimming at V came to 3 bases and at J to 3 bases, leaving 6 bases not matched to a gene. This CDR3 region has 16 residues. Germline CDR1 is SGHRS and CDR2 is YFSETQ. CDR3 in DNA: TGCGCCAGCAGCTCGGTCCTAGCGGGGGTCTACAATGAGCAGTTCTTC. It yields the protein CASSSVLAGVYNEQFF.

A note on this clonotype: The junction does not match germline at one end; this may be a read error. The chain combines TRBV6-5 with TRBJ2-1; 10 bases agree with TRBD1. This CDR3 region has 11 residues. Germline CDR1 is MNHEY and CDR2 is SVGAGI. CDR3 sequence (DNA): TGTGCCAGCAGTTTCGGGACAGGGGAGTTTTTC. Encoded protein: CASSFGTGEFF.